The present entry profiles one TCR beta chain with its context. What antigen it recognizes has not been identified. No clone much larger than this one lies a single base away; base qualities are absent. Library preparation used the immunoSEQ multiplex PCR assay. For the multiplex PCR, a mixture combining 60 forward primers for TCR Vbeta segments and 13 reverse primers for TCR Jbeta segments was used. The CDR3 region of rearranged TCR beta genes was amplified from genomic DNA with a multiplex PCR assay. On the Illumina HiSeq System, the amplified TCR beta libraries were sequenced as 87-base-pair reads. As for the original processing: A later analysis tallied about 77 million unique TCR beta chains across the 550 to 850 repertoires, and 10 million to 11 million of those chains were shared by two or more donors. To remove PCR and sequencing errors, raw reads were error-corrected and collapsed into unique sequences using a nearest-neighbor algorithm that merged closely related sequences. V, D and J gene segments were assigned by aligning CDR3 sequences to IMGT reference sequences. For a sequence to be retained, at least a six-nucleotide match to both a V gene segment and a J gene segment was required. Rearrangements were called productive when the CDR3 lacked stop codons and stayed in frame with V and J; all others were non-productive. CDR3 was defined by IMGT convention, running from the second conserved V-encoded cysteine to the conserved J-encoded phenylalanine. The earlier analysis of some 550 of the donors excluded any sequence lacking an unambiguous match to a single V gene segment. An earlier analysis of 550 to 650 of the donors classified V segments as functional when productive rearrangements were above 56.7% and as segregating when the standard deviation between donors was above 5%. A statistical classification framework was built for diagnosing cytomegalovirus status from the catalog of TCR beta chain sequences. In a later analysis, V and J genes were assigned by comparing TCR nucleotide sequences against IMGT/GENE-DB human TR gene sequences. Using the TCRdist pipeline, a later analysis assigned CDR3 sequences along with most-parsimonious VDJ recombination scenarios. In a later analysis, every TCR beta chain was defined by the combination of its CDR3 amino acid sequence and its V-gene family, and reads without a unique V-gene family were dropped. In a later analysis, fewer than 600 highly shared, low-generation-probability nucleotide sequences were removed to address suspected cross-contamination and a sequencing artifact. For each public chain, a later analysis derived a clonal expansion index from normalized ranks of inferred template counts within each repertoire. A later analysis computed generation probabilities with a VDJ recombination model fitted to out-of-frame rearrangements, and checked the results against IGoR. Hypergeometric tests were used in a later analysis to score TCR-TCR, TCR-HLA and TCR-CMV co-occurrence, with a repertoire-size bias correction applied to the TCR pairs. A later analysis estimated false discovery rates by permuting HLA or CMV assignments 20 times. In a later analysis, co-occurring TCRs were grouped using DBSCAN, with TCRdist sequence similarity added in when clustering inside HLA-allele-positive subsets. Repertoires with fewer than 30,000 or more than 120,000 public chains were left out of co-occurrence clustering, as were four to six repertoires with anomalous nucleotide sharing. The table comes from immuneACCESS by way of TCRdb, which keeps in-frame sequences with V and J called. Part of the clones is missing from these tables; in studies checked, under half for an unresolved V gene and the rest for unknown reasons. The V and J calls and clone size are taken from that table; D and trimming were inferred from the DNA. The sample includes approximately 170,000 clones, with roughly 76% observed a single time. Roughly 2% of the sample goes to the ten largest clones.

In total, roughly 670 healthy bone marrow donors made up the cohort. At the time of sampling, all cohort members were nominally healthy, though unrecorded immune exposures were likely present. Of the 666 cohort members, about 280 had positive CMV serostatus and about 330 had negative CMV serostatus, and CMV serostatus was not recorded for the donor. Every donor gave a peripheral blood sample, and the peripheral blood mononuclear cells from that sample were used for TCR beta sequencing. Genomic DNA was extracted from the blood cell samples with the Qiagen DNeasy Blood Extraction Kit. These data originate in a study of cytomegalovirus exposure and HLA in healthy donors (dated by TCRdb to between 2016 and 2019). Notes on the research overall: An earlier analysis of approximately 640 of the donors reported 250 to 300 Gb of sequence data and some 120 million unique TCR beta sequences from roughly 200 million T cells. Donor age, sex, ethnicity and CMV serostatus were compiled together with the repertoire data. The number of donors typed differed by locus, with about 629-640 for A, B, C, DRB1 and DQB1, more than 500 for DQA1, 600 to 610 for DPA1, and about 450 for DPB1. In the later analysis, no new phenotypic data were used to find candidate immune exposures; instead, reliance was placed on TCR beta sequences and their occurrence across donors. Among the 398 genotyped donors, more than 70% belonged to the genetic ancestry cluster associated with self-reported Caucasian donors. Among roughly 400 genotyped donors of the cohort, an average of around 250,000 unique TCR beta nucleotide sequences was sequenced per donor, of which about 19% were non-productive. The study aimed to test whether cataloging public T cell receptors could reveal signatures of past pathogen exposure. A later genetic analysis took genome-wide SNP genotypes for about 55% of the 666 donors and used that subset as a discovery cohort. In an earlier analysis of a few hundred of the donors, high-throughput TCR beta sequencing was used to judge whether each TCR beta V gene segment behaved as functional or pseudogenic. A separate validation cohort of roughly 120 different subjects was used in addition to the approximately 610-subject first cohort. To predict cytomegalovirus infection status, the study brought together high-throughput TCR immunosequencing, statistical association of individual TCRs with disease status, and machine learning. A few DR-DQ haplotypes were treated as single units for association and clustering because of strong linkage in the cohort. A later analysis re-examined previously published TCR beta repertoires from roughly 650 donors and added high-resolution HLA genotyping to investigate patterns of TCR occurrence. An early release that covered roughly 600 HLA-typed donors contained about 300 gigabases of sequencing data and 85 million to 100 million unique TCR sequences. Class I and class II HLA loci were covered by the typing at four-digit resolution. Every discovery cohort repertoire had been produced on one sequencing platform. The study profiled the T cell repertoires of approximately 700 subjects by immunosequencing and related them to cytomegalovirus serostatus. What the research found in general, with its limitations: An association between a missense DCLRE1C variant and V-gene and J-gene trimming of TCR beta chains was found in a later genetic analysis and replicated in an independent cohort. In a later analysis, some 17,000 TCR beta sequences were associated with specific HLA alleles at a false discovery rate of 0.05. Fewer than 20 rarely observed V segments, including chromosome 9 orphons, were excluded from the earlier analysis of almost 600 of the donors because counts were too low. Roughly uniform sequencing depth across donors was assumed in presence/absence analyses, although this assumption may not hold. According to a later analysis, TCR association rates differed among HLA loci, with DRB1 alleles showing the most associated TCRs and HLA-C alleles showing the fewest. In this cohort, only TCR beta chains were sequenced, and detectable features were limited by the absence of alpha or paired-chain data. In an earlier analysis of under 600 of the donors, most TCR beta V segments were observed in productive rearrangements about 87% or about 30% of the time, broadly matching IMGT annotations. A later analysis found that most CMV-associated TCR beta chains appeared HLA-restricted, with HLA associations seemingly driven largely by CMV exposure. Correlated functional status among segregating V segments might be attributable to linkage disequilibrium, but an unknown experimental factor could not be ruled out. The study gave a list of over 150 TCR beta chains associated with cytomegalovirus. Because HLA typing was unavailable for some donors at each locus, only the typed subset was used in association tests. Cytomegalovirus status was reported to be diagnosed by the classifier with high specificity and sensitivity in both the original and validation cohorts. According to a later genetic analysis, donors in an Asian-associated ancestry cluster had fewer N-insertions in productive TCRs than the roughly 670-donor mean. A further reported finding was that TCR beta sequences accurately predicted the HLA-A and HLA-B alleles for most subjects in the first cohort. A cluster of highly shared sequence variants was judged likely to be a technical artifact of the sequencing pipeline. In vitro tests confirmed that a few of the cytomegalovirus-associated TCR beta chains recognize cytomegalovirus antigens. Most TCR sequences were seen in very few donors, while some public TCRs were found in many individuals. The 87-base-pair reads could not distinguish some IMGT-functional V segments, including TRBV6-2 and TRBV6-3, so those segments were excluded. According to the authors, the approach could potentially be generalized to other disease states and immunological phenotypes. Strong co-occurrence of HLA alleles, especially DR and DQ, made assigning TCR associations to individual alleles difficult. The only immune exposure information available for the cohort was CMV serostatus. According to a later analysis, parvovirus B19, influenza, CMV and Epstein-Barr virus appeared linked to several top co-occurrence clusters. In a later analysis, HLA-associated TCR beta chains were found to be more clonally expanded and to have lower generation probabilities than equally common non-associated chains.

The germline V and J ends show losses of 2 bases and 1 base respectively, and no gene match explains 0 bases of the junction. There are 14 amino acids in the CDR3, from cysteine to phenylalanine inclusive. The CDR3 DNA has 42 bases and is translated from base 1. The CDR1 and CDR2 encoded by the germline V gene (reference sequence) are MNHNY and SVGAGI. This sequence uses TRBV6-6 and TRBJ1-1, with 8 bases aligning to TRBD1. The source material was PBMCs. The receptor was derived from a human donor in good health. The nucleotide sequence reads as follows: TGTGCCAGCAGTTACGGGACAGGGAACACTGAAGCTTTCTTT. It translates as CASSYGTGNTEAFF.